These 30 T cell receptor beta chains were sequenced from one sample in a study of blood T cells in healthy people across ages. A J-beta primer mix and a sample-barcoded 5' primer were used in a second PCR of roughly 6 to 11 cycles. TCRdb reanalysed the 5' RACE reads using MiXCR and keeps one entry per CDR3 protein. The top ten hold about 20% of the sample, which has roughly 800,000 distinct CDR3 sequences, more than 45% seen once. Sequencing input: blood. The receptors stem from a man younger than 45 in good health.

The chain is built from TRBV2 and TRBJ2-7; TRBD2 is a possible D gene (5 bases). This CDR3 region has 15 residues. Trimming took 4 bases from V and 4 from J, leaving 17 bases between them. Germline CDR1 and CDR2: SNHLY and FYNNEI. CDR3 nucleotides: TGTGCCAGCAGTGGGGTGGGAGCGGAGCGTTACGAGCAGTACTTC. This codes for CASSGVGAERYEQYF.

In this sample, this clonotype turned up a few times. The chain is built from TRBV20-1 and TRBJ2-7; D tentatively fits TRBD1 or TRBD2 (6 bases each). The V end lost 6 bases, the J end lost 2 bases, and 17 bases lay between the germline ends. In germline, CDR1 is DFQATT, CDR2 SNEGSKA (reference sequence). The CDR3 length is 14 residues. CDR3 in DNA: TGCAGTGCGACCCCGGGGGCCGAGCCCTACGAGCAGTACTTC. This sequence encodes CSATPGAEPYEQYF.

CDR3 bases: TGTGCCAGCAGTTTTGCAGGGGGGGTGTACGAGCAGTACTTC. Translated: CASSFAGGVYEQYF. The chain joins TRBV27 to TRBJ2-7, with D perhaps given as TRBD1 or TRBD2 (7 bases each). Trimming shortened V by 3 bases and J by 4 bases, and 13 bases separated the two germline ends. CDR3 size: 14 residues. The V gene's germline CDR1 is MNHEY and CDR2 SMNVEV (reference sequence).

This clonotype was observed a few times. CDR3 sequence reads: CATHPGRENEQFF. CDR3 nucleotides: TGTGCCACCCACCCGGGACGAGAAAATGAGCAGTTCTTC. The rearrangement links TRBV10-3 to TRBJ2-1; D is tentatively TRBD1 or TRBD2 (5 bases each). The CDR3 has 13 residues. V gave up 10 bases and J gave up 7 bases, with 17 bases separating them. CDR1 and CDR2 (germline): ENHRY, SYGVKD.

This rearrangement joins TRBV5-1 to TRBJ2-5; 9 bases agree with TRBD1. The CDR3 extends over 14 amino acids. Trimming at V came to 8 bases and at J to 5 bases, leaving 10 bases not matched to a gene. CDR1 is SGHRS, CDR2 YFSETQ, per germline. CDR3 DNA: TGCGCCAGTAACGCGGGACAGGGTGCGGAGACCCAGTACTTC. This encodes CASNAGQGAETQYF.

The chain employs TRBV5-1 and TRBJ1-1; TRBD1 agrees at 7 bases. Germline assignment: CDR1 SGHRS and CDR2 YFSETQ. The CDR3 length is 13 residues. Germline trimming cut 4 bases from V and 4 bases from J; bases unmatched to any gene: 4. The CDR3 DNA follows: TGCGCCAGCAGCGTCTACAGGGGCACTGAAGCTTTCTTT. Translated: CASSVYRGTEAFF.

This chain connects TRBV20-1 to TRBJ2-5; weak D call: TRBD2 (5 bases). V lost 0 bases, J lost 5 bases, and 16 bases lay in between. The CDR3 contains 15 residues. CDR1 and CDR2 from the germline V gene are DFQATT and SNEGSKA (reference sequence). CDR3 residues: CSARDQYWGAETQYF. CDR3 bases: TGCAGTGCTAGAGATCAATACTGGGGAGCGGAGACCCAGTACTTC.

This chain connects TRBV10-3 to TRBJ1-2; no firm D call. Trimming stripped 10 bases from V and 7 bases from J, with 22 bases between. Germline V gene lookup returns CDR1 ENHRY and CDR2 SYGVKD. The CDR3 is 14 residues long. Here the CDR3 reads CANHPGTVGIGYTF. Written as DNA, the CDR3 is TGTGCCAACCACCCCGGCACCGTGGGTATTGGCTACACCTTC.

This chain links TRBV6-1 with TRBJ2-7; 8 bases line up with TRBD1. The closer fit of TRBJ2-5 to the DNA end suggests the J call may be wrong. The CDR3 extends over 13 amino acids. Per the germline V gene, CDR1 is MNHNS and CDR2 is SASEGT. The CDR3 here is CASKRTGYGTQYF. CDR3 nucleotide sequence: TGTGCCAGCAAGAGGACAGGGTATGGGACCCAGTACTTC.

This CDR3 reads CASARTDTQYF. The CDR3 DNA reads as TGTGCCAGCGCCCGTACAGATACGCAGTATTTT. V usage is TRBV7-9 and J usage is TRBJ2-3; D gene unclear. Trimming removed 8 bases from V and 3 bases from J, with 6 bases in between. The CDR3 loop spans 11 amino acids. Germline loops: CDR1 SEHNR, CDR2 FQNEAQ (reference sequence).

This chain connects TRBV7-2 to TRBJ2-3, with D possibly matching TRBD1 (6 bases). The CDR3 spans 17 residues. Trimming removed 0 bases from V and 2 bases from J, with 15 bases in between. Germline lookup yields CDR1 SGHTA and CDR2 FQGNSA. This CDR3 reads CASSLAYLTGFTDTQYF. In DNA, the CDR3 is TGTGCCAGCAGCTTAGCGTATTTGACAGGATTCACAGATACGCAGTATTTT.

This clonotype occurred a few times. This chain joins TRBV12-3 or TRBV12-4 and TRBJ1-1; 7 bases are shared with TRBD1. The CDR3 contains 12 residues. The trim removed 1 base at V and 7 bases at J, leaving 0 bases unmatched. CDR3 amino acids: CASSLGTGEAFF. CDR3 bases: TGTGCCAGCAGTTTAGGGACAGGTGAAGCTTTCTTT.

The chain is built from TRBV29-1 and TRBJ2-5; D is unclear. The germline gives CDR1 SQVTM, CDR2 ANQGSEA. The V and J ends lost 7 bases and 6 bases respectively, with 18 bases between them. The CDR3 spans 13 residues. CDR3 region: CSGPPRGGQTQYF. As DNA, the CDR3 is TGCAGCGGTCCACCCCGAGGCGGTCAGACCCAGTACTTC. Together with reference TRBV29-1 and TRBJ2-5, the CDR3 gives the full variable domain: SAVISQKPSRDICQRGTSLTIQCQVDSQVTMMFWYRQQPGQSLTLIATANQGSEATYESGFVIDKFPISRPNLTFSTLTVSNMSPEDSSIYLCSGPPRGGQTQYFGPGTRLLVL.

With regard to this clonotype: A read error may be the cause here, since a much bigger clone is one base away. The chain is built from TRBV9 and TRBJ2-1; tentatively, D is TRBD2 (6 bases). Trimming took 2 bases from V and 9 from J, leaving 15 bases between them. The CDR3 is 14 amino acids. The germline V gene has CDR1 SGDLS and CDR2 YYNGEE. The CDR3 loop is CASSVWQEGREQFF. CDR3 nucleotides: TGTGCCAGCAGCGTGTGGCAGGAGGGGCGTGAGCAGTTCTTC.

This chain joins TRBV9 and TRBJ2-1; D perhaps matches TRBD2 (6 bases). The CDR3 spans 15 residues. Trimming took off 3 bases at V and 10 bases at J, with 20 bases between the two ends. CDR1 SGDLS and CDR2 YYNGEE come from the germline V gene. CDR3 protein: CASSAPGLETWEQFF. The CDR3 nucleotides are TGTGCCAGCAGCGCTCCGGGACTTGAGACATGGGAGCAGTTCTTC.

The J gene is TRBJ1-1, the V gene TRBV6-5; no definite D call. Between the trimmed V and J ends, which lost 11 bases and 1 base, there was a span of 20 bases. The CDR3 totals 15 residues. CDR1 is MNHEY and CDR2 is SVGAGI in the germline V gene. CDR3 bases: TGTGCCCTTGGGAGGTTCCCTGAGGGGAACACTGAAGCTTTCTTT. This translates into CALGRFPEGNTEAFF.

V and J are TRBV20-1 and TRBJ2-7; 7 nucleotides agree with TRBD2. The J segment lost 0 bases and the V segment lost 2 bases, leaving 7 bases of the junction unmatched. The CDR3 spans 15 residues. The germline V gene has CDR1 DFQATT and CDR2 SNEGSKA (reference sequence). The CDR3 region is CSARILAMSSYEQYF. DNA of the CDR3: TGCAGTGCTAGAATACTAGCGATGAGCTCCTACGAGCAGTACTTC.

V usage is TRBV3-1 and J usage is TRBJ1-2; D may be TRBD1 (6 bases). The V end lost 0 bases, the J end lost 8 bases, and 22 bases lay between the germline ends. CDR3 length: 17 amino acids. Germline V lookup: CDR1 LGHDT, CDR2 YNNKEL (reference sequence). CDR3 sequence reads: CASSQDRGQVLRWGYTF. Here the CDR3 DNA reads TGTGCCAGCAGCCAAGATCGGGGACAAGTCCTGCGGTGGGGCTACACCTTC.

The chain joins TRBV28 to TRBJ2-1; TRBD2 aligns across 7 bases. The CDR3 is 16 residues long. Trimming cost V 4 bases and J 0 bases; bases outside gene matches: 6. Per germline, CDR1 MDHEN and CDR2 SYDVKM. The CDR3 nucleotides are TGTGCCAGCAGTTCAACTAGCGAGAGCTCCTACAATGAGCAGTTCTTC. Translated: CASSSTSESSYNEQFF.

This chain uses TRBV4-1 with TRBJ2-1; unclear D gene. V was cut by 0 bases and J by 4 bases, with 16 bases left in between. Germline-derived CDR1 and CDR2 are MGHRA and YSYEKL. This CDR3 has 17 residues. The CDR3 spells CASSQDRGSFGYNEQFF. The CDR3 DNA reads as TGCGCCAGCAGCCAAGATCGTGGCAGCTTTGGGTACAATGAGCAGTTCTTC.

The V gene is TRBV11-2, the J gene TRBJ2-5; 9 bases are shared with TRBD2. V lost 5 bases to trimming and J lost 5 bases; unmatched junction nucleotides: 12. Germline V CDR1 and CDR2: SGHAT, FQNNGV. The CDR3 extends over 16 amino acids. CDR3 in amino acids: CASSPREAGGRETQYF. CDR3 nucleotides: TGTGCCAGCAGCCCGAGGGAGGCGGGGGGGCGTGAGACCCAGTACTTC.

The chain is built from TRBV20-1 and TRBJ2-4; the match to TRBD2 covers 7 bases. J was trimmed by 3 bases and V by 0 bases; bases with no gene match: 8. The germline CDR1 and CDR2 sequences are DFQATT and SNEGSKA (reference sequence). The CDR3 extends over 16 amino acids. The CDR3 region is CSARDPSPGGKNIQYF. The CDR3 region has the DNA TGCAGTGCTAGAGATCCCTCCCCGGGAGGCAAAAACATTCAGTACTTC.

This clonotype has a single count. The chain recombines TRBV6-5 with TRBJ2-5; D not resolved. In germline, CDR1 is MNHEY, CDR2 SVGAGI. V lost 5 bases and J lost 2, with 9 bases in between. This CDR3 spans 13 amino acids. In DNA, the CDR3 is TGTGCCAGCAGTGGATCGATTCAAGAGACCCAGTACTTC. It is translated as CASSGSIQETQYF.

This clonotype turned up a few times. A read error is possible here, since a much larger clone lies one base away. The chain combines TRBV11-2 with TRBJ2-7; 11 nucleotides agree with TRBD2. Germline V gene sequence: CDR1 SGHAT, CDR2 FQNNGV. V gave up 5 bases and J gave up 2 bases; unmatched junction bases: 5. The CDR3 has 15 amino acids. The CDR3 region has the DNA TGTGCCAGCAGCCCCCGGACTAGCGGGCCCTACGAGCAGTACTTC. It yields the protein CASSPRTSGPYEQYF.

The CDR3 region is CASSSLWASGGPTDTQYF. For the CDR3, the DNA is TGTGCCAGCAGTTCGTTGTGGGCTAGCGGGGGCCCCACAGATACGCAGTATTTT. The chain combines TRBV12-3 or TRBV12-4 with TRBJ2-3, with TRBD2 matching 10 bases. The CDR3 length is 18 residues. Trimming took 4 bases from V and 2 from J; bases not matched to a gene: 12.

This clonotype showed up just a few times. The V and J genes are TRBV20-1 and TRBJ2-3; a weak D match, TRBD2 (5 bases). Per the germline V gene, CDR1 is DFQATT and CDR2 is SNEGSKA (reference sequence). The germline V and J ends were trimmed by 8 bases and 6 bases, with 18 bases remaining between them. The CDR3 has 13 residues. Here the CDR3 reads CSSSQRFADTQYF. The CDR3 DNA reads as TGCAGTTCCAGCCAGCGGTTCGCGGATACGCAGTATTTT.

The CDR3 bases are TGTGCCAGCAGCCAGGCGGCTTCCCTCTCCTACGAGCAGTACTTC. Amino acid sequence: CASSQAASLSYEQYF. V is TRBV4-2 and J is TRBJ2-7, with D unresolved. The CDR3 totals 15 residues. Germline V gene data show CDR1 as LGHNA and CDR2 as YNFKEQ. Trimming took 3 bases from V and 0 from J, leaving 12 bases between them.

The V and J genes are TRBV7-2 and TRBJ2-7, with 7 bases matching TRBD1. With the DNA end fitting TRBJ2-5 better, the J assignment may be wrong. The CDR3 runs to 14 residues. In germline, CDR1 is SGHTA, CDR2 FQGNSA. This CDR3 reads CASSLGRQGQTQYF. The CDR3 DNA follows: TGTGCCAGCAGCTTAGGACGACAGGGCCAGACCCAGTACTTC.

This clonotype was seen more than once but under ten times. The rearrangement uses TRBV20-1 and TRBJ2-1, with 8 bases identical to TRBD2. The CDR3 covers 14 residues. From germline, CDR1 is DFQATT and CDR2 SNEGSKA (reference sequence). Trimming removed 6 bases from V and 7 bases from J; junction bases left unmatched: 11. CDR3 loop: CSADVGGRLNEQFF. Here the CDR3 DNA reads TGCAGTGCAGACGTAGGCGGGAGGCTTAATGAGCAGTTCTTC.

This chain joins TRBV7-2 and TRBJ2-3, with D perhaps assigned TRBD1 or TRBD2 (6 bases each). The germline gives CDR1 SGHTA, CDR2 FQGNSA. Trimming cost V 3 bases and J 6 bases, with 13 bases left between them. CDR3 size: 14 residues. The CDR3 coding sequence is TGTGCCAGCAGCTTGGGGGGCTTTAGCGATACGCAGTATTTT. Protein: CASSLGGFSDTQYF.